This passage covers 28 T cell receptor beta chains from one sample sequenced in a study of T cells in Graves' hyperthyroidism and ophthalmopathy. Researchers amplified the TCR beta CDR3 regions from RNA transcripts. Using the HTBI primer set, a first-round RT-PCR was run on the TCR CDR3. Via MiXCR, TCRdb re-called the multiplex PCR reads, giving one row per CDR3 protein. The sample yields approximately 300,000 distinct CDR3 sequences, roughly 20% seen once. The sequenced material came from blood. The receptors come from a man aged 50 to 60 with Graves' ophthalmopathy.

In this sample, this clonotype turned up many times. The chain has TRBV30 and TRBJ1-4, with a weak D call TRBD1 (5 bases). Germline-derived CDR1 and CDR2 are GTSNPN and SVGIG (reference sequence). The CDR3 is made up of 13 amino acids. V lost 4 bases and J lost 5, with 11 bases in between. The CDR3 nucleotides read TGTGCCTGGACCCGGGGCACGAATGAAAAACTGTTTTTT. It specifies CAWTRGTNEKLFF.

This chain uses TRBV24-1 with TRBJ2-7, with 9 bases matching TRBD1. Germline V gene lookup returns CDR1 KGHDR and CDR2 SFDVKD. Trimming took 3 bases from V and 2 from J; bases not matched to a gene: 13. The CDR3 is 18 amino acids. The CDR3 is CATSDPSKDRGHPYEQYF. Written as DNA, the CDR3 is TGTGCCACCAGTGATCCAAGCAAGGACAGGGGTCACCCCTACGAGCAGTACTTC.

This clonotype was found a few times. The rearrangement joins TRBV13 to TRBJ1-6; D remains ambiguous. This CDR3 has 12 residues. CDR1 and CDR2 (germline): PRHDT, FYEKMQ (reference sequence). V was clipped by 5 bases and J by 8 bases, with 7 bases between them. The DNA for the CDR3 is TGTGCCAGCAGCCGTGTCGATTCACCCCTCCACTTT. This sequence encodes CASSRVDSPLHF.

This clonotype was seen more than once but under ten times. This may stem from a read error, because a much larger clone lies one nucleotide away. This sequence joins TRBV2 and TRBJ2-1; 9 bases line up with TRBD2. Germline loops: CDR1 SNHLY, CDR2 FYNNEI. This CDR3 comprises 14 residues. The CDR3 region has the DNA TGTGTCAGCGGGGGCGGCGGGAGGGCTCTTGAGCAGTTCTTC. Residues: CVSGGGGRALEQFF.

This clonotype was counted ten times or more. The rearrangement uses TRBV6-2 or TRBV6-3 and TRBJ1-6; TRBD1 agrees at 7 bases. Germline V gives CDR1 MNHEY, CDR2 SVGEGT. The CDR3 runs to 16 residues. J was trimmed by 8 bases and V by 4 bases; bases with no gene match: 11. The CDR3 spells CASSFLTGRSDSPLHF. The CDR3 bases are TGTGCCAGCAGTTTCCTGACAGGGAGGTCGGATTCACCCCTCCACTTT.

This clonotype has only a few counts. The chain uses TRBV20-1 and TRBJ2-3, with 12 bases matching TRBD1. The CDR3 has 15 residues. Per the germline V gene, CDR1 is DFQATT and CDR2 is SNEGSKA (reference sequence). V lost 4 bases and J lost 4; bases outside the gene matches: 6. This CDR3 reads CSATDGTGGADTQYF. CDR3 coding DNA: TGCAGTGCTACCGACGGGACAGGGGGCGCAGATACGCAGTATTTT.

This chain uses TRBV6-5 with TRBJ1-2; maybe TRBD1 (5 bases). The germline V gene has CDR1 MNHEY and CDR2 SVGAGI. The CDR3 runs 16 residues. Trimming took 8 bases from V and 3 from J, leaving 22 bases between them. DNA for the CDR3: TGTGCCAGCTCCCCCTGGCGGGCGAGGGGCGACTATGGCTACACCTTC. Translation gives CASSPWRARGDYGYTF.

This clonotype was counted many times. The V gene is TRBV20-1, the J gene TRBJ2-7, with 12 bases matching TRBD2. The trim removed 4 bases at V and 2 bases at J, leaving 12 bases unmatched. CDR3 length: 17 residues. From germline, CDR1 is DFQATT and CDR2 SNEGSKA (reference sequence). Here the CDR3 DNA reads TGCAGTGCTACTCCCCCACTGGGACTAGCGGGTCCCTACGAGCAGTACTTC. Its protein product is CSATPPLGLAGPYEQYF.

Many counts were recorded for this clonotype. V and J are TRBV6-1 and TRBJ1-1, with D hard to call. This CDR3 has 16 residues. Per germline, CDR1 MNHNS and CDR2 SASEGT. V lost 1 base, J lost 0 bases, and 12 bases lay in between. The CDR3 sequence: CASSEDGGPMNTEAFF. For the CDR3, the DNA is TGTGCCAGCAGTGAAGACGGAGGCCCCATGAACACTGAAGCTTTCTTT.

The chain has TRBV27 and TRBJ2-7, with 8 bases aligning to TRBD2. This CDR3 is built from 19 residues. The trim removed 3 bases at V and 0 bases at J, leaving 16 bases unmatched. Germline-derived CDR1 and CDR2 are MNHEY and SMNVEV (reference sequence). CDR3 loop: CASSFWGSRLAGHSYEQYF. Written as DNA, the CDR3 is TGTGCCAGCAGTTTCTGGGGCAGCCGATTAGCGGGACACTCCTACGAGCAGTACTTC.

A few counts support this clonotype. The gene calls are TRBV2 and TRBJ1-4; TRBD1 matches 8 bases. The germline gives CDR1 SNHLY, CDR2 FYNNEI. This CDR3 contains 15 residues. Trimming took 8 bases from V and 11 from J; bases not matched to a gene: 16. Written as DNA, the CDR3 is TGTGCCAGCTGTGCCAAGGACAGGGTGGGGGGGAAACTGTTTTTT. Translation: CASCAKDRVGGKLFF.

In its sample, this clonotype was seen many times. The chain joins TRBV30 to TRBJ1-5; D uncertain. Germline V gene sequence: CDR1 GTSNPN, CDR2 SVGIG (reference sequence). V gave up 1 base and J gave up 2 bases, with 15 bases separating them. CDR3 length: 16 residues. The CDR3 is CAWSASPAQGNQPQHF. The DNA for the CDR3 is TGTGCCTGGAGTGCCTCTCCGGCCCAGGGCAATCAGCCCCAGCATTTT.

This clonotype was observed many times. V gene TRBV15 combines with J gene TRBJ1-1, with 7 bases matching TRBD1. The CDR3 extends over 15 amino acids. After removal of 0 bases from V and 3 bases from J, the junction contained 4 bases not matched to a gene. Germline V CDR1 and CDR2: LNHNV, YYDKDF (reference sequence). The CDR3 spells CATSRDSGGDTEAFF. The CDR3 DNA follows: TGTGCCACCAGCAGAGATTCAGGGGGGGACACTGAAGCTTTCTTT.

The rearrangement joins TRBV25-1 to TRBJ1-3; 7 nucleotides agree with TRBD1. Unmatched junction bases numbered 3, after V lost 6 bases and J lost 4 bases. The length of the CDR3 is 13 residues. Germline V gene lookup returns CDR1 MGHDK and CDR2 SYGVNS. The CDR3 loop is CASSLQGGNTIYF. In nucleotides, the CDR3 is TGTGCCAGCAGCTTACAGGGGGGAAACACCATATATTTT.

The CDR3 DNA follows: TGTGCCAGCAGGTTTCACAATGAGCAGTTCTTC. Translation gives CASRFHNEQFF. V and J are TRBV6-1 and TRBJ2-1; D is uncertain. The CDR3 is 11 residues long. Germline CDR1 and CDR2: MNHNS and SASEGT. Trimming stripped 6 bases from V and 5 bases from J, with 5 bases between.

This clonotype came up many times. The J gene is TRBJ2-3, the V gene TRBV3-1; D not certain. In germline, CDR1 is LGHDT, CDR2 YNNKEL (reference sequence). This CDR3 is 14 amino acids long. V was clipped by 1 base and J by 6 bases, with 11 bases between them. Here the CDR3 reads CASSQGGSSDTQYF. The CDR3 bases are TGTGCCAGCAGCCAAGGTGGGTCGTCGGATACGCAGTATTTT.

This clonotype was counted only a few times. V usage is TRBV10-3 and J usage is TRBJ2-7; D not certain. Trimming pared 6 bases from V and 2 bases from J, leaving 11 bases between. This CDR3 spans 13 amino acids. CDR1 and CDR2 (germline): ENHRY, SYGVKD. The CDR3 loop is CAISEDTPYEQYF. For the CDR3, the DNA is TGTGCCATCAGCGAAGACACTCCCTACGAGCAGTACTTC.

The sample holds many counts of this clonotype. The chain employs TRBV20-1 and TRBJ1-2; D not resolved. Trimming took off 4 bases at V and 3 bases at J, with 9 bases between the two ends. The CDR3 covers 12 residues. Germline CDR1 and CDR2: DFQATT and SNEGSKA (reference sequence). The CDR3 DNA follows: TGCAGTGCTACACCGAACCACTATGGCTACACCTTC. Its translation is CSATPNHYGYTF.

Only a few counts were recorded for this clonotype. CDR3 in amino acids: CTPGGTEAFF. Written as DNA, the CDR3 is TGCACCCCAGGGGGCACTGAAGCTTTCTTT. This chain connects TRBV20-1 to TRBJ1-1, with 7 bases fitting TRBD1. Germline lookup yields CDR1 DFQATT and CDR2 SNEGSKA (reference sequence). The CDR3 contains 10 residues.

The chain combines TRBV14 with TRBJ2-7; 13 nucleotides align to TRBD2. CDR3 length: 15 residues. Trimming at V came to 2 bases and at J to 3 bases, leaving 1 base not matched to a gene. Germline CDR1 and CDR2: SGHDN and FVKESK. CDR3 sequence: CASSQRLAGGYEQYF. DNA of the CDR3: TGTGCCAGCAGCCAAAGACTAGCGGGAGGCTACGAGCAGTACTTC. Complete variable domain (other parts from reference TRBV14 and TRBJ2-7): EAGVTQFPSHSVIEKGQTVTLRCDPISGHDNLYWYRRVMGKEIKFLLHFVKESKQDESGMPNNRFLAERTGGTYSTLKVQPAELEDSGVYFCASSQRLAGGYEQYFGPGTRLTVT.

This clonotype occurred many times. The rearrangement uses TRBV2 and TRBJ2-1; 8 bases match TRBD1. The length of the CDR3 is 14 residues. Looked up from germline, CDR1 is SNHLY and CDR2 is FYNNEI. The junction had 11 bases not matched to a gene; V was cut back by 8 bases and J by 8 bases. CDR3 DNA sequence: TGTGCCAGCGCCGGACAGGGCATCATCGATGAGCAGTTCTTC. This sequence encodes CASAGQGIIDEQFF.

This clonotype has only a few counts. The chain uses TRBV27 and TRBJ2-7; D might be TRBD2 (7 bases). The CDR3 is made up of 12 amino acids. V dropped 6 bases and J dropped 2 bases, with 8 bases sitting between them. Germline V gene lookup returns CDR1 MNHEY and CDR2 SMNVEV (reference sequence). CDR3 sequence reads: CASRGGPYEQYF. In DNA form, the CDR3 reads TGTGCCAGCAGGGGGGGGCCCTACGAGCAGTACTTC.

This clonotype was seen only a few times. V is TRBV12-3 or TRBV12-4 and J is TRBJ2-4; the D gene is possibly TRBD1 (6 bases). The V end was cut by 3 bases, the J end by 0 bases, with 9 bases between. This CDR3 contains 15 residues. The CDR3 DNA follows: TGTGCCAGCAGTTTGGACAGAATAGCCAAAAACATTCAGTACTTC. Its protein is CASSLDRIAKNIQYF.

The chain combines TRBV7-6 with TRBJ2-1; 7 bases match TRBD1. CDR1 and CDR2 from the germline V gene are SGHVS and FNYEAQ. V was pared by 5 bases and J by 5 bases, with 6 bases of the junction left unmatched. The CDR3 has 14 residues. This CDR3 is CASSPRDRNNEQFF. The DNA of the CDR3 is TGTGCCAGCAGCCCCCGGGACAGAAACAATGAGCAGTTCTTC. The complete variable domain, with remaining parts taken from reference TRBV7-6 and TRBJ2-1, reads GAGVSQSPRYKVTKRGQDVALRCDPISGHVSLYWYRQALGQGPEFLTYFNYEAQQDKSGLPNDRFSAERPEGSISTLTIQRTEQRDSAMYRCASSPRDRNNEQFFGPGTRLTVL.

A word on this clonotype: Germline and junction disagree at one end, which may indicate a read error. V and J are TRBV9 and TRBJ1-2, with D possibly being TRBD1 (5 bases). Germline lookup yields CDR1 SGDLS and CDR2 YYNGEE. This CDR3 region has 16 residues. The CDR3 loop is CTSSVDGGGLNYGYTF. The CDR3 DNA is TGTACCAGCAGTGTTGATGGGGGAGGATTGAACTATGGCTACACCTTC.

This clonotype was recorded many times. The chain carries TRBV30 and TRBJ1-3; no definite D call. The CDR3 covers 13 residues. V was cut by 4 bases and J by 8 bases, with 15 bases left in between. Germline V gives CDR1 GTSNPN, CDR2 SVGIG (reference sequence). The CDR3 DNA reads TGTGCCTGGAACCCGGGGAAGTTTGACACCATATATTTT. Translating gives CAWNPGKFDTIYF.

The CDR3 DNA is TGTGCCAGCAGCTTATACTCGACAGGCAGCTATGGCTACACCTTC. Translated: CASSLYSTGSYGYTF. The chain joins TRBV7-9 to TRBJ1-2; D may be TRBD1 (6 bases). Deletions cut 2 bases from V and 4 bases from J, with 14 bases between. The germline V gene encodes CDR1 SEHNR and CDR2 FQNEAQ (reference sequence). The CDR3 consists of 15 residues.

This clonotype was seen a few times. V is TRBV12-3 or TRBV12-4 and J is TRBJ2-2, with D possibly being TRBD1 or TRBD2 (5 bases each). The V end lost 8 bases, the J end lost 8 bases, and 9 bases lay between the germline ends. There are 11 residues in the CDR3. CDR3 region: CASPGPGELFF. As DNA, the CDR3 is TGTGCCAGCCCGGGGCCGGGGGAGCTGTTTTTT.